This TCR beta chain was observed in a study of PD-1 blockade in mismatch repair-deficient tumors (dated 2017 in TCRdb). A note on the overall study: Between September 2013 and late 2016, the trial enrolled about 78 consecutive patients with more than nine types of mismatch repair-deficient cancer, all of whom had received prior treatment and were progressing. Tumor-associated T cell clones were tracked in the peripheral blood of patients responding to PD-1 blockade by deep sequencing of TCR CDR3 regions. What the research found in general, with its limitations: Tumor-resident clones, often undetectable in blood before treatment, expanded rapidly after pembrolizumab and then contracted, generally before radiologic responses.

CDR1 and CDR2 are read off the germline V gene as SGHTA and FQGTGA. Between the V and J ends, shortened by 7 bases and 7 bases respectively, the junction contains 14 bases. The CDR3, cysteine through phenylalanine, is 12 amino acids long. Only the CDR3 portion is preserved as DNA: 36 bases, with reading frame beginning at the first base. As to this clone: Its antigen target is currently unknown. No base quality information exists; no much larger clone differs at one position.

This sample's time point label indicates: peripheral blood 12 weeks after first pembrolizumab dose. For every enrolled patient, mismatch repair deficiency was confirmed by either polymerase chain reaction or immunohistochemistry. TCR sequencing was carried out for three patients who responded to pembrolizumab therapy. In the phase II trial, pembrolizumab PD-1 blockade was tested prospectively in advanced mismatch repair-deficient cancers, no matter which tissue of origin the cancers came from. Peripheral blood T cell samples were gathered serially, both before PD-1 blockade started and at multiple time points afterward. Blood sampling time points were reported as weeks after the first dose of pembrolizumab. Library preparation used the immunoSEQ multiplex PCR assay. TCRdb took this table from immuneACCESS and kept in-frame rearrangements with V and J called. Such tables lack part of the clones; where checked against another copy, unresolved V genes explain under half of the gap, and the rest is unexplained. A total of 75,000 to 85,000 clones appear in this sample, over 70% of them only once. Just over 2.5% of the sample rests with the top ten.

The sequence derives from an adult with mismatch repair-deficient cancer. The chain is assembled from TRBV7-3 and TRBJ2-7; the D gene is not confidently resolved. The sequencing here drew on peripheral blood, taken 12 weeks after starting pembrolizumab. The DNA sequence is given as TGTGCCAGCACCTCGGGTACGAGGGAGCAGTACTTC. It codes for CASTSGTREQYF.